Listed below are T cell receptor beta chains from one sample, sequenced in a study of cytomegalovirus exposure and HLA in healthy donors. Profiled with immunoSEQ multiplex PCR; TCRdb holds only in-frame clones, not every one. In the table there are roughly 300,000 clones, around nine tenths of which are singletons. The sequenced sample was PBMCs. Receptors were obtained from a woman younger than 30 in good health and CMV-seronegative. Both conserved end residues are part of each CDR3. Fields, in order: V gene, J gene, CDR3 protein.

TRBV5-1	TRBJ2-5	CASSSGQGAPPTQYF
TRBV5-1	TRBJ2-7	CASSTVTSGRVDEQYF
TRBV5-4	TRBJ2-7	CASSSPGTGGYEQYF
TRBV30	TRBJ1-1	CAWSLRQGLEAFF
TRBV7-6	TRBJ2-2	CASGAYASGRANTGELFF
TRBV11-2	TRBJ1-3	CASSWTGAGNTIYF
TRBV4-1	TRBJ1-1	CASSQGGRGRAFF
TRBV18	TRBJ1-1	CASSQGMNTEAFF
TRBV29-1	TRBJ2-3	CSVETGLARDTQYF
TRBV25-1	TRBJ2-7	CASSATGLWEQYF
TRBV29-1	TRBJ1-1	CSVTGRLMNTEAFF
TRBV4-1	TRBJ2-2	CASSQTPGRGDTGELFF
TRBV19	TRBJ2-7	CASSRDRGYEQYF
TRBV28	TRBJ2-7	CASSMQGAVDEQYF
TRBV7-8	TRBJ2-3	CASSFGTGDPTDTQYF
TRBV6-5	TRBJ2-3	CASSRRGEVDTQYF
TRBV11-2	TRBJ2-1	CASSPRLLAGGPGDNEQFF
TRBV7-3	TRBJ2-1	CASSSPARGQQFF
TRBV10-3	TRBJ2-7	CAISEDRGLVSEQYF
TRBV13	TRBJ2-5	CASSPKKELPELGQETQYF
TRBV19	TRBJ2-2	CASSLGLDANTGELFF
TRBV11-3	TRBJ1-1	CASRGQGNTEAFF
TRBV6-5	TRBJ1-1	CASSYQGASDTEAFF
TRBV28	TRBJ2-7	CASSFGRPYEQYF
TRBV28	TRBJ1-2	CASSLWGQPNDPSNYGYTF
TRBV9	TRBJ2-1	CASSPRTSGPTYNEQFF
TRBV7-3	TRBJ2-3	CASSLHSPLAGGTDTQYF
TRBV6-1	TRBJ1-6	CASSEARQGSGSPLHF
TRBV5-1	TRBJ2-7	CASSTGGTYEQYF
TRBV4-1	TRBJ1-4	CASSQTDATNEKLFF
TRBV27	TRBJ1-2	CASSSPGLYGYTF
TRBV11-3	TRBJ1-1	CASSLAGNTEAFF
TRBV13	TRBJ1-2	CASSLGQGYGYTF
TRBV4-3	TRBJ2-1	CASSHPGLAHGGNEQFF
TRBV21-1	TRBJ2-7	CASSKRREHPRAGVPSYEQYF
TRBV28	TRBJ1-3	CASGFSGNTIYF
TRBV6-5	TRBJ1-2	CASSYMDRANYGYTF
TRBV19	TRBJ1-5	CASSIGVYSNQPQHF
TRBV19	TRBJ2-7	CASRQGLDYEQYF
TRBV2	TRBJ2-5	CASTGTSEKVAQYF
TRBV28	TRBJ2-3	CASRSGSSHAPQYF
TRBV28	TRBJ2-7	CASSLPAGGNYEQYF
TRBV7-2	TRBJ2-7	CASSPTGTGLEQYF
TRBV27	TRBJ2-3	CASSLYYGSPGGTDTQYF
TRBV7-3	TRBJ2-3	CASSFGHSTDTQYF
TRBV19	TRBJ2-1	CASSIEVVAGGSYNEQFF
TRBV11-2	TRBJ2-7	CASSQTQGAGYEQYF
TRBV18	TRBJ2-2	CASSPTSGSPGELFF
TRBV10-3	TRBJ2-5	CAISESGSGGETQYF
TRBV4-2	TRBJ2-1	CASLGLGEQFF
TRBV29-1	TRBJ2-7	CSARLAGTYEQYF
TRBV20-1	TRBJ2-1	CSASLYNEQFF
TRBV6-1	TRBJ2-7	CASRASRGQGSEQYF
TRBV30	TRBJ2-7	CAWSGAGLTYEQYF
TRBV29-1	TRBJ2-1	CSGGAAHSYNEQFF
TRBV27	TRBJ2-1	CASSVGLAGDEQFF
TRBV11-2	TRBJ1-1	CASSSKGNNTEAFF
TRBV21-1	TRBJ2-7	CASRGRSYEQYF